Given below is one T cell receptor (beta chain) in context. The antigen remains undetermined. The CDR3 is cut off 3 residues early in the read; its end comes from the germline J gene. Trimming removed 2 bases at V and 6 bases at J, with 11 bases between. CDR1 SEHNR and CDR2 FQNEAQ come from the germline V gene (reference sequence). The CDR3 runs 14 residues. This record belongs to a study of T cells in women clearing cervical HPV infection. Study-level information: For cases, blood was sampled a median approximately 150 days after lesion detection, interquartile range about 90 to 200 days. Broader study findings: Repertoire richness, not evenness, was significantly elevated in CIN3+ cases versus controls. Combining TCR richness with V gene abundances gave approximately 0.8 AUC.

TCRdb's copy holds only in-frame clones and misses some; the assay was immunoSEQ multiplex PCR. The ten most abundant clones cover roughly 1.5% of a sample with 45,000 to 55,000 clones. Sequenced input: blood buffy coat. V usage is TRBV7-9 and J usage is TRBJ2-1; D is perhaps TRBD2 (5 bases). The origin of this receptor is a woman between 18 and 70 years old with a cervical HPV16 infection that either progressed to CIN3+ or cleared (not recorded which). CDR3 DNA, as far as it was read: TGTGCCAGCAGCTTAACCACTAGAGGCAATGAG. Translation gives CASSLTTRGNE. The entire CDR3 is CASSLTTRGNEQFF.